A selection of T cell receptor beta chains follows, all from one sample in a study of T cell responses to AZD1222 COVID-19 vaccine. TCRdb's copy holds only in-frame clones and misses some; the assay was immunoSEQ multiplex PCR. The sample yields approximately 100,000 clones, around 90% seen once. This specimen was peripheral blood, taken on day 0 of MenACWY control vaccination. The source is an adult in good health. The CDR3 runs from the conserved cysteine through the conserved F or W. The D gene is left open where the match is weak. Expanded clones get a size class; other rows say once, few or many, or leave the size out.

V,size,D,J,DNA,CDR3
TRBV5-1,-,-,TRBJ2-1,TGCGCCAGCAGCGTTGATTCTCCAGGGTGGAGCTCCTACAATGAGCAGTTCTTC,CASSVDSPGWSSYNEQFF
TRBV21-1,-,-,TRBJ1-4,TGTGCCAGCAGCAAAGCAGAGGGACAGGCGGGGACTAATGAAAAACTGTTTTTT,CASSKAEGQAGTNEKLFF
TRBV18,-,-,TRBJ2-7,TGTGCCAGCTCACCTCCGAGGGGGGGGAGCTCCTACGAGCAGTACTTC,CASSPPRGGSSYEQYF
TRBV19,-,-,TRBJ2-2,TGTGCCAGTAGTATAGGAGGGATGGGCACCGGGGAGCTGTTTTTT,CASSIGGMGTGELFF
TRBV6-6,-,-,TRBJ2-1,TGTGCCAGCACCCAAGGAGGGAATGAGCAGTTCTTC,CASTQGGNEQFF
TRBV7-3,-,-,TRBJ1-6,TGTGCCAGCAGCTTAAGCAGTTTACTGGGTTCACCCCTCCACTTT,CASSLSSLLGSPLHF
TRBV11-2,-,-,TRBJ2-1,TGTGCCAGCAGCAACCTCCCCAACTACAATGAGCAGTTCTTC,CASSNLPNYNEQFF
TRBV28,-,-,TRBJ2-1,TGTGCCAGCAGTTTATGGTCGACCGAGCAGTTCTTC,CASSLWSTEQFF
TRBV28,-,-,TRBJ1-1,TGTGCCAGCAGGGGAACAGGGAACACTGAAGCTTTCTTT,CASRGTGNTEAFF
TRBV5-1,-,-,TRBJ2-7,TGCGCCAGCAGCTTGAAAGGGATTCCCTACGAGCAGTACTTC,CASSLKGIPYEQYF
TRBV28,-,-,TRBJ1-5,TGTGCCAGCAGTTTAAACCCGATAGTAGATCAGCCCCAGCATTTT,CASSLNPIVDQPQHF
TRBV7-2,-,-,TRBJ2-3,TGTGCCAGCAGCTTACAACATATAGATACGCAGTATTTT,CASSLQHIDTQYF
TRBV19,-,-,TRBJ1-1,TGTGCCAGTAGTATGGGGGCGCTGACTGAAGCTTTCTTT,CASSMGALTEAFF
TRBV5-5,-,-,TRBJ1-2,TGTGCCAGCAGCTTAGTTGCAGGGGCCGTCTATGGCTACACCTTC,CASSLVAGAVYGYTF
TRBV5-1,once,-,TRBJ1-2,TGCGCCAGCAGCTTGGCCGGGCCGCTCTATGGCTACACCTTC,CASSLAGPLYGYTF
TRBV10-2,-,-,TRBJ1-5,TGCGCCAGCAGTGATCCAGGGTTTAATCAGCCCCAGCATTTT,CASSDPGFNQPQHF
TRBV4-1,-,TRBD1,TRBJ2-7,TGCGCCAGCAGCCAACCCAAGGACAGGCGATTCTACGAGCAGTACTTC,CASSQPKDRRFYEQYF
TRBV10-2,-,TRBD1,TRBJ1-6,TGCGCCAGCAGTGATACAGGGGTTTCACCCCTCCACTTT,CASSDTGVSPLHF
TRBV7-9,-,-,TRBJ2-1,TGTGCCAGCAGCGTCGTATCAGGGGTAAGGGATGAGCAGTTCTTC,CASSVVSGVRDEQFF
TRBV6-6,-,-,TRBJ2-7,TGTGCCAGCACAGGGATTTACGAGCAGTACTTC,CASTGIYEQYF
TRBV3-1/TRBV3-2,-,TRBD1,TRBJ2-7,TGTGCCAGTCGGACGGGACAGAACCATTACGAGCAGTACTTC,CASRTGQNHYEQYF
TRBV9,-,-,TRBJ2-7,TGTGCCAGCAGCGTAGTGACCCAGGGACTCCTATACCCTTACGAGCAGTACTTC,CASSVVTQGLLYPYEQYF
TRBV6-5,few,-,TRBJ2-7,TGTGCCAGCAGTCCCCGGGGGGCCAGTTACGAGCAGTACTTC,CASSPRGASYEQYF
TRBV27,-,-,TRBJ2-3,TGTGCCAGCAGTATCCTGGCGGGAACTAGCACAGATACGCAGTATTTT,CASSILAGTSTDTQYF
TRBV3-1/TRBV3-2,-,-,TRBJ2-1,TGTGCCAGCAGGGAACCGGGATTCGGGAATGAGCAGTTCTTC,CASREPGFGNEQFF
TRBV7-6,-,-,TRBJ2-5,TGTGCCAGCGCTCCGCAAGAGACCCAGTACTTC,CASAPQETQYF
TRBV7-3,-,-,TRBJ2-3,TGTGCCAGCAGCTCAGGGTGGCGGGATACGCAGTATTTT,CASSSGWRDTQYF
TRBV4-2,-,-,TRBJ2-7,TGTGCCAGCAGCCTAGCGGACCCTACGGCAGGGACCTCCTACGAGCAGTACTTC,CASSLADPTAGTSYEQYF
TRBV27,-,-,TRBJ2-1,TGTGCCAGCAGTGTTCGAGCGCGCTCCTACAATGAGCAGTTCTTC,CASSVRARSYNEQFF
TRBV11-3,-,-,TRBJ2-7,TGTGCCAGCAGTCAGAATCCGGGACAAGGCTACGAGCAGTACTTC,CASSQNPGQGYEQYF
TRBV28,-,-,TRBJ1-1,TGTGCCATCGGGGACGGACTGAACACTGAAGCTTTCTTT,CAIGDGLNTEAFF
TRBV5-1,-,-,TRBJ2-1,TGCGCCAGCAGCTTTGAGGTTTCGGAGCAGTTCTTC,CASSFEVSEQFF
TRBV7-2,-,-,TRBJ2-7,TGTGCCAGCGGGGCTAGGGCCTCCTACGAGCAGTACTTC,CASGARASYEQYF
TRBV29-1,-,TRBD2,TRBJ2-7,TGCAGCGTGCCCATGGGGGGGACCCACGAGCAGTACTTC,CSVPMGGTHEQYF
TRBV4-3,-,-,TRBJ2-1,TGCGCCAGCAGCGGGACAGCGGGGTACAATGAGCAGTTCTTC,CASSGTAGYNEQFF
TRBV27,-,-,TRBJ2-7,TGTGCCAGCAGTTTAAGAGATTCCTACGAGCAGTACTTC,CASSLRDSYEQYF
TRBV9,-,-,TRBJ2-1,TGTGCCAGCAGCGTATCCTACAATGAGCAGTTCTTC,CASSVSYNEQFF
TRBV7-9,-,-,TRBJ2-7,TGTGCCAGCAGCTTGGAAGGGGGGTACAACGAGCAGTACTTC,CASSLEGGYNEQYF
TRBV5-5,-,-,TRBJ1-1,TGTGCCAGCAGCCCAGACGACACCTCTTTGAACACTGAAGCTTTCTTT,CASSPDDTSLNTEAFF
TRBV6-5,-,-,TRBJ1-1,TGTGCCAGCAGTTACATCAGGGACACTGAAGCTTTCTTT,CASSYIRDTEAFF
TRBV6-5,-,TRBD1,TRBJ1-4,TGTGCCAGCAGCGACAGGGTAGCTAATGAAAAACTGTTTTTT,CASSDRVANEKLFF
TRBV19,-,TRBD1,TRBJ1-2,TGTGCCAGTAGTATAGCTCGGACAGGGGATGATGGCTACACCTTC,CASSIARTGDDGYTF
TRBV19,-,TRBD1,TRBJ1-5,TGTGCCAGTAGTGGACAGGGGGCGGACTATAGCAATCAGCCCCAGCATTTT,CASSGQGADYSNQPQHF
TRBV2,-,TRBD1,TRBJ1-2,TGTGCCAGCAGTGATCAAGCAGGGGGCATTAATGGCTACACCTTC,CASSDQAGGINGYTF
TRBV30,large,-,TRBJ2-7,TGTGCCTGGAGTGTGGGTAGCGGCTCCGAGCAGTACTTC,CAWSVGSGSEQYF